This passage covers 18 T cell receptor beta chains from one sample sequenced in a study of blood T cell repertoires in COVID-19. Profiling relied on immunoSEQ multiplex PCR, and the TCRdb table lists in-frame clones only, not all of them. The sample records 270,000 or so clones, roughly 91% being singletons. Sequenced material: peripheral blood. The receptor source for this set is a woman aged 25 to 39 with COVID-19, enrolled during active disease.

This chain uses TRBV5-4 with TRBJ2-2; 9 positions agree with TRBD2. CDR1 and CDR2 from the germline V gene are SGHNT and YYREEE (reference sequence). This CDR3 contains 18 residues. The V segment lost 0 bases and the J segment 0 bases; nucleotides outside the gene matches: 6. The CDR3 protein is CASSLVPSGAPNTGELFF. The CDR3 bases are TGTGCCAGCAGCTTGGTTCCTAGCGGGGCGCCGAACACCGGGGAGCTGTTTTTT.

The chain recombines TRBV20-1 with TRBJ1-1; D is perhaps TRBD1 (6 bases). This CDR3 has 11 amino acids. Per the germline V gene, CDR1 is DFQATT and CDR2 is SNEGSKA (reference sequence). V lost 6 bases, J lost 4 bases, and 9 bases lay in between. CDR3 loop: CSAYRVTEAFF. The CDR3 DNA reads as TGCAGTGCGTACAGGGTCACTGAAGCTTTCTTT.

Only one count was recorded for this clone. The V and J genes are TRBV25-1 and TRBJ2-1, with D maybe TRBD2 (6 bases). The CDR3 length is 16 residues. Trimming removed 1 base from V and 4 bases from J, with 14 bases in between. Germline assignment: CDR1 MGHDK and CDR2 SYGVNS. DNA for the CDR3: TGTGCCAGCAGTGAATTTCGCGGGGAACTATACAATGAGCAGTTCTTC. It is translated as CASSEFRGELYNEQFF.

The V and J genes are TRBV4-2 and TRBJ2-7, with 9 bases lining up with TRBD1. Germline CDR1 LGHNA, CDR2 YNFKEQ. Losses at the gene ends were 1 base for V and 6 bases for J; bases not matched to a gene: 7. This CDR3 region has 15 residues. CDR3 protein: CASSQGWDRVSEQYF. In DNA form, the CDR3 reads TGTGCCAGCAGCCAAGGCTGGGACAGGGTATCCGAGCAGTACTTC.

This clone was seen just once. The chain has TRBV14 and TRBJ1-3; D might be TRBD1 (6 bases). This CDR3 contains 14 residues. Trimming cost V 4 bases and J 8 bases, with 15 bases left between them. The V gene's germline CDR1 is SGHDN and CDR2 FVKESK. CDR3 in amino acids: CASSPVLGGDTIYF. The CDR3 bases are TGTGCCAGCAGCCCGGTACTAGGGGGAGACACCATATATTTT.

The chain is built from TRBV7-9 and TRBJ1-1; tentative D call: TRBD1 (6 bases). This CDR3 has 15 residues. The germline CDR1 and CDR2 sequences are SEHNR and FQNEAQ (reference sequence). The V and J ends lost 2 bases and 3 bases respectively, with 13 bases between them. CDR3 sequence reads: CASSLFEGEYTEAFF. The CDR3 region has the DNA TGTGCCAGCAGCTTATTCGAGGGGGAGTACACTGAAGCTTTCTTT.

The chain uses TRBV28 and TRBJ2-1; TRBD2 agrees at 12 bases. J was trimmed by 1 base and V by 5 bases; bases with no gene match: 3. The CDR3 totals 16 residues. Germline CDR1 and CDR2: MDHEN and SYDVKM. Here the CDR3 DNA reads TGTGCCAGCAGTCCTAGCGGGGGGGTGTCCTACAATGAGCAGTTCTTC. This encodes CASSPSGGVSYNEQFF. The variable domain in full, with the rest retrieved from reference TRBV28 and TRBJ2-1, is DVKVTQSSRYLVKRTGEKVFLECVQDMDHENMFWYRQDPGLGLRLIYFSYDVKMKEKGDIPEGYSVSREKKERFSLILESASTNQTSMYLCASSPSGGVSYNEQFFGPGTRLTVL.

The rearrangement joins TRBV19 to TRBJ2-1; 12 bases fit TRBD2. CDR3 length: 15 residues. From germline, CDR1 is LNHDA and CDR2 SQIVND (reference sequence). Trimming cost V 4 bases and J 7 bases; bases outside gene matches: 5. CDR3: CASSKTSGGRNEQFF. The DNA for the CDR3 is TGTGCCAGTAGTAAAACTAGCGGGGGGAGGAATGAGCAGTTCTTC.

This chain joins TRBV7-9 and TRBJ1-3, with D maybe TRBD1 (6 bases). There are 15 residues in the CDR3. Germline assignment: CDR1 SEHNR and CDR2 FQNEAQ (reference sequence). V gave up 4 bases and J gave up 4 bases, with 14 bases separating them. The CDR3 region has the DNA TGTGCCAGCAGCTCCAGGGGAGATTCGGGAAACACCATATATTTT. Protein product: CASSSRGDSGNTIYF.

The chain recombines TRBV28 with TRBJ1-6, with D possibly TRBD1 on 5 matching bases. This CDR3 contains 16 residues. Germline V gene lookup returns CDR1 MDHEN and CDR2 SYDVKM. V lost 4 bases, J lost 4 bases, and 14 bases lay in between. The CDR3 DNA reads as TGTGCCAGCAGTTCTCCGGGGGGAACGTATAATTCACCCCTCCACTTT. Translation gives CASSSPGGTYNSPLHF.

This chain uses TRBV14 with TRBJ2-1; TRBD2 might be the D (5 bases). Trimming took off 2 bases at V and 9 bases at J, with 14 bases between the two ends. The CDR3 totals 14 residues. CDR1 and CDR2 from the germline V gene are SGHDN and FVKESK. CDR3 sequence: CASSQSGRAGEQFF. The CDR3 region has the DNA TGTGCCAGCAGCCAATCTGGTCGGGCGGGTGAGCAGTTCTTC.

V gene TRBV11-2 combines with J gene TRBJ1-2, with D perhaps TRBD1 (5 bases). Trimming took 5 bases from V and 6 from J, leaving 13 bases between them. The CDR3 contains 13 residues. Germline lookup yields CDR1 SGHAT and CDR2 FQNNGV. Here the CDR3 reads CASSRDSRNGYTF. CDR3 nucleotide sequence: TGTGCCAGCAGCCGCGACAGCCGAAATGGCTACACCTTC.

V gene TRBV19 combines with J gene TRBJ2-3, with 10 bases matching TRBD2. The J segment lost 1 base and the V segment lost 1 base, leaving 2 bases of the junction unmatched. Per germline, CDR1 LNHDA and CDR2 SQIVND (reference sequence). The CDR3 is made up of 16 amino acids. The CDR3: CASSIGTSGRTDTQYF. The CDR3 nucleotides are TGTGCCAGTAGTATAGGGACTAGCGGCCGCACAGATACGCAGTATTTT.

This clone occurred a few times. The rearrangement joins TRBV3-1 (or the pseudogene TRBV3-2) to TRBJ2-1, with 12 bases aligning to TRBD2. CDR3 length: 17 amino acids. Germline CDR1 reads LGHDT; CDR2 reads YNNKEL (reference sequence). V lost 0 bases to trimming and J lost 8 bases; unmatched junction nucleotides: 8. CDR3 in amino acids: CASSQDLLAGGGDEQFF. CDR3 sequence (DNA): TGTGCCAGCAGCCAAGACCTTCTAGCGGGGGGGGGCGATGAGCAGTTCTTC.

This clone was recorded only once. J is TRBJ2-3 and V is TRBV2; 7 positions match TRBD2. From germline, CDR1 is SNHLY and CDR2 FYNNEI. The CDR3 is made up of 15 amino acids. Trimming at V came to 6 bases and at J to 2 bases, leaving 8 bases not matched to a gene. CDR3 coding DNA: TGTGCCAGCAGCCCGGGGAGGGGATCCACAGATACGCAGTATTTT. This translates into CASSPGRGSTDTQYF.

The chain combines TRBV6-4 with TRBJ1-5, with D possibly being TRBD1 (5 bases). CDR3 length equals 13 residues. Germline CDR1 MRHNA, CDR2 SNTAGT. V lost 6 bases and J lost 7, with 13 bases in between. The chain's CDR3 is CASSARALQPQHF. Here the CDR3 DNA reads TGTGCCAGCAGCGCCAGGGCATTGCAGCCCCAGCATTTT.

This chain uses TRBV5-1 with TRBJ1-4; the D gene is possibly TRBD1 (5 bases). The V end was cut by 4 bases, the J end by 0 bases, with 10 bases between. Germline V gene data show CDR1 as SGHRS and CDR2 as YFSETQ. The CDR3 runs to 15 residues. CDR3 amino acids: CASSPTGSTNEKLFF. CDR3 sequence (DNA): TGCGCCAGCAGCCCAACAGGCTCAACTAATGAAAAACTGTTTTTT.

The V gene is TRBV2, the J gene TRBJ2-1, with TRBD2 matching over 11 bases. Trimming at V came to 6 bases and at J to 4 bases, leaving 5 bases not matched to a gene. Germline lookup yields CDR1 SNHLY and CDR2 FYNNEI. The CDR3 has 15 residues. This chain's CDR3 is CASSSSGGSYNEQFF. DNA of the CDR3: TGTGCCAGCAGCTCTAGCGGGGGGTCTTACAATGAGCAGTTCTTC.